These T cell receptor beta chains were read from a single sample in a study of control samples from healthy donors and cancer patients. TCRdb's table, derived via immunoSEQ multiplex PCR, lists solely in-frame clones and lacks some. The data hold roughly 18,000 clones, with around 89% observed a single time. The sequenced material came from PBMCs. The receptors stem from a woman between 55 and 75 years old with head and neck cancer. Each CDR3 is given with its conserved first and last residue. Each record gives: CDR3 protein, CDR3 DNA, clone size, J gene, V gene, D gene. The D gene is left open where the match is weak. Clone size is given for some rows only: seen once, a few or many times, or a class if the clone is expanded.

CASSFKGQGSEQYF,TGTGCCAGCAGCTTTAAGGGACAGGGATCCGAGCAGTACTTC,.,TRBJ2-7,TRBV11-2,TRBD1
CASSPPPGQGAYTQYF,TGTGCCAGCAGTCCCCCCCCAGGACAGGGGGCTTATACGCAGTATTTT,.,TRBJ2-3,TRBV28,TRBD1
CASERQGAYGYTF,TGTGCCAGCGAAAGACAGGGGGCATATGGCTACACCTTC,.,TRBJ1-2,TRBV12-3/TRBV12-4,TRBD1
CASSSGRGGQSGAFF,TGTGCCAGCAGTTCAGGAAGGGGGGGTCAGAGTGGAGCTTTCTTT,once,TRBJ1-1,TRBV27,.
CASSADNEQFF,TGTGCCAGCAGCGCGGACAATGAGCAGTTCTTC,.,TRBJ2-1,TRBV5-8,.
CASSLDALPIYNEQFF,TGCGCCAGCAGCTTGGACGCCTTGCCAATTTACAATGAGCAGTTCTTC,once,TRBJ2-1,TRBV5-1,.
CASSLNGMNTEAFF,TGCGCCAGCAGCCTCAATGGAATGAACACTGAAGCTTTCTTT,.,TRBJ1-1,TRBV5-1,.
CARSISELAGYEQYF,TGTGCCAGAAGCATTTCGGAACTAGCTGGCTACGAGCAGTACTTC,.,TRBJ2-7,TRBV7-5,.
CASSFQGTTYEQYF,TGTGCCAGCAGTTTTCAGGGTACCACCTACGAGCAGTACTTC,.,TRBJ2-7,TRBV28,.
CASSLRQGNQPQHF,TGTGCCAGCAGCCTCCGACAGGGAAATCAGCCCCAGCATTTT,.,TRBJ1-5,TRBV7-2,TRBD1
CASSQTGDEQYF,TGCGCCAGCAGCCAGACAGGCGACGAGCAGTACTTC,.,TRBJ2-7,TRBV5-1,.
CASSSSSAGNRRPQHF,TGTGCCAGCAGCTCAAGTTCTGCAGGGAACCGTCGGCCCCAGCATTTT,.,TRBJ1-5,TRBV3-1/TRBV3-2,.
CASRDNYGYTF,TGTGCCTCCCGGGACAACTATGGCTACACCTTC,.,TRBJ1-2,TRBV30,.